This TCR beta chain was recovered during a study of CD4+ T cells in melanoma. Broader study findings: Diverse differentiation states were reported for melanoma neoantigen-specific CD4+ T cells. CD8+ T cell, macrophage and B cell function reportedly correlated with neoantigen-specific CD4+ T cells.

Turning to this clone: Its antigen remains unidentified.

The repertoire was sequenced with immunoSEQ multiplex PCR; TCRdb's copy has only in-frame clones and lacks some. This repertoire shows 90,000 to 130,000 clones, about 90% found once; its top ten account for roughly 3.3%. Trimming removed 7 bases from V and 4 bases from J, with 14 bases in between. CDR1 is MDHEN, CDR2 SYDVKM, per germline. The CDR3 length is 14 residues. The sample was peripheral blood. The origin of this receptor is a human donor with melanoma. The rearrangement joins TRBV28 to TRBJ2-1; D is uncertain. CDR3 sequence (DNA): TGTGCCAGCACCGACAAGACCCTTTACAATGAGCAGTTCTTC. Residues: CASTDKTLYNEQFF.